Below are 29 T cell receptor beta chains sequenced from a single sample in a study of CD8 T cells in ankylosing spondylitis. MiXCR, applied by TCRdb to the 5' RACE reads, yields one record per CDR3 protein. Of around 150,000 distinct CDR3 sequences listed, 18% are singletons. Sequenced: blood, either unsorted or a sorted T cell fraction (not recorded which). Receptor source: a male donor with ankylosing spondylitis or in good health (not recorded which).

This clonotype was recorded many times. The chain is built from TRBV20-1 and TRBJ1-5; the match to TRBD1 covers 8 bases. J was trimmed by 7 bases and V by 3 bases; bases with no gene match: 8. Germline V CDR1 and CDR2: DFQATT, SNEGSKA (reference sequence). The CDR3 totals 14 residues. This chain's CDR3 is CSARGSGGAQPQHF. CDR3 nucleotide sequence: TGCAGTGCTAGGGGTTCAGGGGGCGCCCAGCCCCAGCATTTT.

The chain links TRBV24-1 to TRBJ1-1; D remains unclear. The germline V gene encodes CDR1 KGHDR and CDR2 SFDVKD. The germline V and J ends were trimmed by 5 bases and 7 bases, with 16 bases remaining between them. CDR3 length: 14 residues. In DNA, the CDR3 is TGTGCCACCAGTGCTTCAAGGGAGCTCTTTGAAGCTTTCTTT. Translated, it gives CATSASRELFEAFF.

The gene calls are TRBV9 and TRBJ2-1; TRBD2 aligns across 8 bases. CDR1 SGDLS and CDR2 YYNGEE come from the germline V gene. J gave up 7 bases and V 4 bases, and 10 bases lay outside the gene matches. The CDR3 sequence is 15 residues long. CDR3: CASSWTSSRGNEQFF. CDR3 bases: TGTGCCAGCAGCTGGACTAGCTCTCGGGGGAATGAGCAGTTCTTC.

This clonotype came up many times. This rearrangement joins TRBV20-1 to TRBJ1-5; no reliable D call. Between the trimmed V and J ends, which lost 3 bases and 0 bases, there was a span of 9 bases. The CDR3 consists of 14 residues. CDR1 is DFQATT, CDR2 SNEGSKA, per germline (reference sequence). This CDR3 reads CSARMEFSNQPQHF. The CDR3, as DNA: TGCAGTGCTAGGATGGAATTTAGCAATCAGCCCCAGCATTTT.

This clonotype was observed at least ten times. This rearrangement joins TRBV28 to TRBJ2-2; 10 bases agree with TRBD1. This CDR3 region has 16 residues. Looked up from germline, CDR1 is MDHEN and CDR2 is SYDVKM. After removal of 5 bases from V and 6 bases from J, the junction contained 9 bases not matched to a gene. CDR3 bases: TGTGCCAGCAGTCGACAGGGGGCACTTATAGCCGGGGAGCTGTTTTTT. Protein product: CASSRQGALIAGELFF.

The CDR3 is CASTDSGRGINEQFF. The CDR3 region has the DNA TGTGCCAGCACCGATAGCGGGAGAGGTATCAATGAGCAGTTCTTC. This rearrangement joins TRBV7-9 to TRBJ2-1; 9 bases line up with TRBD2. The germline V gene has CDR1 SEHNR and CDR2 FQNEAQ (reference sequence). This CDR3 has 15 amino acids. J was trimmed by 6 bases and V by 7 bases; bases with no gene match: 10.

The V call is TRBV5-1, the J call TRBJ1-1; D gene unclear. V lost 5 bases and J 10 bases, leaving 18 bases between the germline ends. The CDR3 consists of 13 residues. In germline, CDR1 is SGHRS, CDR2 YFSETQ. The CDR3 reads CASRQSPSGGAFF. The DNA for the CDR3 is TGCGCCAGCAGACAGTCACCCTCGGGAGGAGCTTTCTTT.

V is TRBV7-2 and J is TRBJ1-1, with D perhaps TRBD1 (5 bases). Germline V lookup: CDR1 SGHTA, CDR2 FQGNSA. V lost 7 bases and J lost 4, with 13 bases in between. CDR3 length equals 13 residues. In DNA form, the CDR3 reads TGTGCCAGCAACCCCACAGGCTTCACTGAAGCTTTCTTT. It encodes CASNPTGFTEAFF.

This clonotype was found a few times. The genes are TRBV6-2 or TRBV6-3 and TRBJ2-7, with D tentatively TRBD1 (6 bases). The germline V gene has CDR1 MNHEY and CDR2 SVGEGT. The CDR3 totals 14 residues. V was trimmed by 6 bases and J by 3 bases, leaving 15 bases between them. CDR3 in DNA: TGTGCCAGCAGACAGGACAGAGGTATCTACGAGCAGTACTTC. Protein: CASRQDRGIYEQYF.

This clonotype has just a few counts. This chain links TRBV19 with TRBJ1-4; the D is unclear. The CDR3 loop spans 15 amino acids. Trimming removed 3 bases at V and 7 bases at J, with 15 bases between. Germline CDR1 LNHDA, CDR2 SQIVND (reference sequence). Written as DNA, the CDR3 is TGTGCCAGTAGTATTTCCTCCTCGGCGGGTGAAAAACTGTTTTTT. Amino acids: CASSISSSAGEKLFF. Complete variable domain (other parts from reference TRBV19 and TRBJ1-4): DGGITQSPKYLFRKEGQNVTLSCEQNLNHDAMYWYRQDPGQGLRLIYYSQIVNDFQKGDIAEGYSVSREKKESFPLTVTSAQKNPTAFYLCASSISSSAGEKLFFGSGTQLSVL.

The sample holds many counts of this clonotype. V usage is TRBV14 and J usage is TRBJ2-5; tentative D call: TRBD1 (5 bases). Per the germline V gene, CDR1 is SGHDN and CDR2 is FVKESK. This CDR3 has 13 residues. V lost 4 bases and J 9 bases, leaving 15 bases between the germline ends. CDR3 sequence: CASSLTEGAPQYF. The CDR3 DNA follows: TGTGCCAGCAGCCTCACCGAAGGGGCGCCCCAGTACTTC.

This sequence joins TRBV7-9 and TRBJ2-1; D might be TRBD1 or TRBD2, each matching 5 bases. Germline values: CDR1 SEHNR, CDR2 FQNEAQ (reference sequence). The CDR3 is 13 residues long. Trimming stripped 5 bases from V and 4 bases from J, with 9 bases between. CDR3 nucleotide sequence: TGTGCCAGCAGCCCGGGACCTTACAATGAGCAGTTCTTC. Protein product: CASSPGPYNEQFF.

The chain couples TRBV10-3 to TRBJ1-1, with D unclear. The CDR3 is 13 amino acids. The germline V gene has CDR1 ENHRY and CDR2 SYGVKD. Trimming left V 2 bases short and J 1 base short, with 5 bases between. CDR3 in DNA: TGTGCCATCAGTGAGAACGGGAACACTGAAGCTTTCTTT. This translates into CAISENGNTEAFF.

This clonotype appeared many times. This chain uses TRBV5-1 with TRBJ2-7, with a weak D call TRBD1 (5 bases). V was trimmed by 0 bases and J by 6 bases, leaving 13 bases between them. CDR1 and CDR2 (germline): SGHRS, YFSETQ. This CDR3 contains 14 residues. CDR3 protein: CASSLVQGSAEQYF. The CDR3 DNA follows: TGCGCCAGCAGCTTGGTGCAGGGATCTGCCGAGCAGTACTTC. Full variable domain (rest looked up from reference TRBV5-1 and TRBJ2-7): KAGVTQTPRYLIKTRGQQVTLSCSPISGHRSVSWYQQTPGQGLQFLFEYFSETQRNKGNFPGRFSGRQFSNSRSEMNVSTLELGDSALYLCASSLVQGSAEQYFGPGTRLTVT.

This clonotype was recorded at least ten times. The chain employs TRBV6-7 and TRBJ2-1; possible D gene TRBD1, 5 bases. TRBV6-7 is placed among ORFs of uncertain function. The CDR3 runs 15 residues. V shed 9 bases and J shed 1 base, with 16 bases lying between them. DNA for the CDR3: TGTGCCAGGATGTTAAACCAGGGATCCTACAATGAGCAGTTCTTC. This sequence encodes CARMLNQGSYNEQFF.

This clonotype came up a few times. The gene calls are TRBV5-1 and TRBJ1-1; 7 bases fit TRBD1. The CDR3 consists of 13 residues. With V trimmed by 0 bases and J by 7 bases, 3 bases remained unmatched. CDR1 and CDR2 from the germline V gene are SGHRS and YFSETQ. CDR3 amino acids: CASSLVTGSEAFF. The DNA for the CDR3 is TGCGCCAGCAGCTTGGTGACAGGGAGTGAAGCTTTCTTT.

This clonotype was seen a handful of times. CDR3 DNA sequence: TGTGCCAGCTCACAGTCACAGGGGATGAACACTGAAGCTTTCTTT. Its protein product is CASSQSQGMNTEAFF. The gene calls are TRBV18 and TRBJ1-1; 7 bases agree with TRBD1. Germline CDR1 reads KGHSH; CDR2 reads LQKENI. The CDR3 totals 15 residues. J was trimmed by 0 bases and V by 4 bases; bases with no gene match: 5.

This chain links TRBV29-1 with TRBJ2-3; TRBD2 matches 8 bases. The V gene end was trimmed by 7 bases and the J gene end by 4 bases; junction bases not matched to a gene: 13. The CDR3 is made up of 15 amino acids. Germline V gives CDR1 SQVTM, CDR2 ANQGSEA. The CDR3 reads CSARRGSGRSDTQYF. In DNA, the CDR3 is TGCAGCGCCAGGAGGGGAAGCGGGAGATCAGATACGCAGTATTTT.

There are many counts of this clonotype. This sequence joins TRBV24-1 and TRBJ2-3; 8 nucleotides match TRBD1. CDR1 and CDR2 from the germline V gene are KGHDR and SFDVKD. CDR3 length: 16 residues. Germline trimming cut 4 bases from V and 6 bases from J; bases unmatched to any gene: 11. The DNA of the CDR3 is TGTGCCACCAGTGACCCCGGACAGGGTTCATCGGATACGCAGTATTTT. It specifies CATSDPGQGSSDTQYF.

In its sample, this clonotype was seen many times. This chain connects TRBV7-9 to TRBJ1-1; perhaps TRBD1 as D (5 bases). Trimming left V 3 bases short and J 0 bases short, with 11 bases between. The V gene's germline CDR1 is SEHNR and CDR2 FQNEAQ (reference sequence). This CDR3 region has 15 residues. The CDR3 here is CASSFAGTMNTEAFF. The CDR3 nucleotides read TGTGCCAGCAGCTTTGCGGGGACCATGAACACTGAAGCTTTCTTT.

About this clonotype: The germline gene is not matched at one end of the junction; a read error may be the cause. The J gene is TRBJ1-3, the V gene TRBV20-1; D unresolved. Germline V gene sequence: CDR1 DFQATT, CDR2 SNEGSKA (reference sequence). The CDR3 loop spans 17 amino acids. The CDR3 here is CCARESRGAFSGNTIYF. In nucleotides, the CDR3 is TGCTGTGCTAGAGAGAGCCGCGGAGCCTTCTCTGGAAACACCATATATTTT.

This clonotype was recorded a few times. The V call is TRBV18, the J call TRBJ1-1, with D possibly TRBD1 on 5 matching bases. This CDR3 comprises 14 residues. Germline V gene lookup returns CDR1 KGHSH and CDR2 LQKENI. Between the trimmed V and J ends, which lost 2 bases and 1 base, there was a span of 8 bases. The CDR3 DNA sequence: TGTGCCAGCTCACCAGCCGGGACGAACACTGAAGCTTTCTTT. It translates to CASSPAGTNTEAFF.

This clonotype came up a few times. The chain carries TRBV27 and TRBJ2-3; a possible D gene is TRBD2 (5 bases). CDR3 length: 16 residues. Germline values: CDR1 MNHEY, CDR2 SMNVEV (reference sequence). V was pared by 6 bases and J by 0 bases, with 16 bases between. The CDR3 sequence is CASSKGEGPSTDTQYF. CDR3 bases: TGTGCCAGCAGCAAGGGTGAGGGTCCAAGCACAGATACGCAGTATTTT.

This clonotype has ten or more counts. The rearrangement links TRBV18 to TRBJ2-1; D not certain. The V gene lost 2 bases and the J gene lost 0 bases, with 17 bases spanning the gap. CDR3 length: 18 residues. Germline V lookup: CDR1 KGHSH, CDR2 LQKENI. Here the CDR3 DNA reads TGTGCCAGCTCACCAATTGTTAGTAGGGTGAGCTCCTACAATGAGCAGTTCTTC. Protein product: CASSPIVSRVSSYNEQFF. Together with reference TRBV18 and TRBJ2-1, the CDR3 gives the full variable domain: NAGVMQNPRHLVRRRGQEARLRCSPMKGHSHVYWYRQLPEEGLKFMVYLQKENIIDESGMPKERFSAEFPKEGPSILRIQQVVRGDSAAYFCASSPIVSRVSSYNEQFFGPGTRLTVL.

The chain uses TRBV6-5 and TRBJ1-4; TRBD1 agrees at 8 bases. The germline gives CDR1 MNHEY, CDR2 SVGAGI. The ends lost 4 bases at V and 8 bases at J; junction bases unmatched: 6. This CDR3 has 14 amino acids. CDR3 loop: CASSFGTGREKLFF. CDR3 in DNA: TGTGCCAGCAGTTTCGGGACAGGTCGGGAAAAACTGTTTTTT.

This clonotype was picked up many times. CDR3 DNA: TGTGCCAGCAGCGCCGGGACAGGGAATCGTGAGACCCAGTACTTC. It translates to CASSAGTGNRETQYF. The chain is built from TRBV9 and TRBJ2-5, with 9 bases that match TRBD1. This CDR3 comprises 15 residues. Germline loops: CDR1 SGDLS, CDR2 YYNGEE. V lost 3 bases to trimming and J lost 5 bases; unmatched junction nucleotides: 8.

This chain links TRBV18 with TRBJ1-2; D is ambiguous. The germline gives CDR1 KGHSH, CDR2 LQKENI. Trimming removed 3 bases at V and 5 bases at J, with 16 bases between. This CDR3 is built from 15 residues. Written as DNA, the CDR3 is TGTGCCAGCTCACCGGATTGGGATCCGGGGTATGGCTACACCTTC. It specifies CASSPDWDPGYGYTF.

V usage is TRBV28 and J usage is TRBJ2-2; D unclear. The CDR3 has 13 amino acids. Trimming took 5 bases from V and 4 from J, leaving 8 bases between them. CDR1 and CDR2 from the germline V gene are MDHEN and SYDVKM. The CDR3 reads CASSTFLTGELFF. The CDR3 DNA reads TGTGCCAGCAGTACCTTTCTCACCGGGGAGCTGTTTTTT.

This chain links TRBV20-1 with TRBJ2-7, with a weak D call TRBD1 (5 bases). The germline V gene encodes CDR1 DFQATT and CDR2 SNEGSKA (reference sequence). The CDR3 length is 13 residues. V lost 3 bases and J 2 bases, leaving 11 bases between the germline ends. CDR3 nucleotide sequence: TGCAGTGCTAGCAGGGCCACCCCCTACGAGCAGTACTTC. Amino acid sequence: CSASRATPYEQYF.